Each of the 8 T cell receptor beta chains below was sequenced from the same sample in a study of CD8 T cells in ankylosing spondylitis. No antigen is known for these receptors. Whole-study results and caveats: Characteristic of ankylosing spondylitis blood, it appeared, was a TCR beta motif comprising several highly homologous variants.

TCRdb processed the 5' RACE reads anew with MiXCR; each CDR3 protein has one entry. The table has fewer than 750,000 distinct CDR3 sequences, 19% seen once. Sequenced material: blood, either unsorted or a sorted T cell fraction (not recorded which). The receptors come from a male donor with ankylosing spondylitis.

The chain uses TRBV16 and TRBJ2-7; D remains ambiguous. The CDR3 length is 16 residues. Germline assignment: CDR1 KGHSY and CDR2 FQNENV. Trimming took off 4 bases at V and 0 bases at J, with 16 bases between the two ends. The CDR3 protein is CASSRRQTDDSYEQYF. CDR3 coding DNA: TGTGCCAGCAGCCGAAGGCAGACGGACGACTCCTACGAGCAGTACTTC.

The sample holds a few counts of this clonotype. The chain employs TRBV5-1 and TRBJ1-6; no clear D gene. CDR1 SGHRS and CDR2 YFSETQ come from the germline V gene. Trimming stripped 0 bases from V and 0 bases from J, with 7 bases between. The CDR3 has 16 amino acids. CDR3 sequence: CASSLVVSSYNSPLHF. CDR3 coding DNA: TGCGCCAGCAGCTTGGTCGTCAGCTCCTATAATTCACCCCTCCACTTT.

The chain couples TRBV29-1 to TRBJ2-3; D remains ambiguous. The V end lost 1 base, the J end lost 2 bases, and 4 bases lay between the germline ends. Germline CDR1 SQVTM, CDR2 ANQGSEA. The CDR3 is 12 residues long. CDR3 amino acids: CSVEVTTDTQYF. CDR3 DNA sequence: TGCAGCGTTGAAGTCACCACAGATACGCAGTATTTT.

The chain uses TRBV12-3 or TRBV12-4 and TRBJ1-2; unclear D gene. With 8 bases removed from V and 8 bases from J, the gap between germline ends came to 21 bases. This CDR3 comprises 14 residues. CDR3 nucleotides: TGTGCCAGCGTCAAATTTGGCGGTTCTAGCGGCTACACCTTC. Translating gives CASVKFGGSSGYTF.

This clonotype was seen a handful of times. The gene calls are TRBV5-1 and TRBJ2-3; D is uncertain. Germline lookup yields CDR1 SGHRS and CDR2 YFSETQ. Trimming cost V 1 base and J 3 bases, with 15 bases left between them. The CDR3 loop spans 16 amino acids. The CDR3 nucleotides read TGCGCCAGCAGCTTGTCATCGGGTTTGGGGACAGATACGCAGTATTTT. Translating it yields CASSLSSGLGTDTQYF.

This clonotype came up a few times. This chain joins TRBV5-4 and TRBJ1-2, with TRBD1 matching over 7 bases. This CDR3 comprises 16 residues. V trimming: 0 bases; J trimming: 3 bases; junction bases outside the gene matches: 8. CDR1 and CDR2 from the germline V gene are SGHNT and YYREEE (reference sequence). The DNA of the CDR3 is TGTGCCAGCAGCTTGGGAACCCGGACAGGACACTATGGCTACACCTTC. It encodes CASSLGTRTGHYGYTF. The entire variable domain, with the rest obtained from reference TRBV5-4 and TRBJ1-2, is as follows: ETGVTQSPTHLIKTRGQQVTLRCSSQSGHNTVSWYQQALGQGPQFIFQYYREEENGRGNFPPRFSGLQFPNYSSELNVNALELDDSALYLCASSLGTRTGHYGYTFGSGTRLTVV.

This clonotype was counted ten times or more. V is TRBV9 and J is TRBJ1-2; D unclear. V shed 0 bases and J shed 4 bases, with 7 bases lying between them. Germline loops: CDR1 SGDLS, CDR2 YYNGEE. The CDR3 totals 13 residues. CDR3 amino acids: CASSVATAYGYTF. Written as DNA, the CDR3 is TGTGCCAGCAGCGTAGCCACAGCCTATGGCTACACCTTC.

This clonotype showed up just a few times. The chain combines TRBV4-3 with TRBJ2-1, with D perhaps matching TRBD2 (6 bases). Germline CDR1 LGHNA, CDR2 YSLEER. The CDR3 covers 15 residues. Trimming removed 4 bases at V and 7 bases at J, with 17 bases between. Written as DNA, the CDR3 is TGCGCCAGCAGCCCAAGATCCGGAGGGTTAAATGAGCAGTTCTTC. This encodes CASSPRSGGLNEQFF.